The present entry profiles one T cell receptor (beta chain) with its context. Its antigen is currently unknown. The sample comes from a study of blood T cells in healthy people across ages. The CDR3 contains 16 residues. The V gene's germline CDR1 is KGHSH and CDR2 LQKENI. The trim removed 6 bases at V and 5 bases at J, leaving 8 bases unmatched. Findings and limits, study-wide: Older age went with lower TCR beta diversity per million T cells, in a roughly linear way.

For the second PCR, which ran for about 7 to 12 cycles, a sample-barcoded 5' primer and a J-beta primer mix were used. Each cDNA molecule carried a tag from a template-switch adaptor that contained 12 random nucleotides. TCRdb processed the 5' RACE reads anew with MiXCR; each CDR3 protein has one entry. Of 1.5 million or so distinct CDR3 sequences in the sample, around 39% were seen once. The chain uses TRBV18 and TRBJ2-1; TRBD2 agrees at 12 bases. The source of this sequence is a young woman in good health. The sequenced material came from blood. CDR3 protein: CASSNSLAGGDNEQFF. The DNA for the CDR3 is TGTGCCAGCTCCAATAGCCTAGCGGGAGGGGACAATGAGCAGTTCTTC.